This is a list of T cell receptor beta chains from one sample in a study of control samples from healthy donors and cancer patients. Generated by immunoSEQ multiplex PCR, the TCRdb table keeps only in-frame clones and is missing some. The sample contains 180,000 or so clones, roughly nine tenths of which appear only once. The sequenced sample was blood. These receptors were collected from a woman aged 25 to 39 in good health. Each CDR3 is given with its conserved first and last residue. The D gene is left open where the match is weak. Where a row states a size, it is once, few, many or the class of an expanded clone; other rows omit it.

CDR3aa: CASRTGQSTDTQYF
CDR3nt: TGCGCCAGCAGAACGGGACAGAGCACAGATACGCAGTATTTT
d_gene: TRBD1
j_gene: TRBJ2-3
v_gene: TRBV5-1
abundance: .

CDR3aa: CASSLGGTSAQETQYF
CDR3nt: TGTGCCAGCAGCTTAGGGGGAACTAGCGCCCAAGAGACCCAGTACTTC
d_gene: TRBD2
j_gene: TRBJ2-5
v_gene: TRBV7-9
abundance: .

CDR3aa: CAIQGPGNTIYF
CDR3nt: TGTGCCATCCAGGGACCGGGAAACACCATATATTTT
d_gene: .
j_gene: TRBJ1-3
v_gene: TRBV10-3
abundance: .

CDR3aa: CASSGRSSGNTIYF
CDR3nt: TGTGCCAGCAGTGGACGGAGCTCTGGAAACACCATATATTTT
d_gene: .
j_gene: TRBJ1-3
v_gene: TRBV28
abundance: .

CDR3aa: CATSRDKGAGDTEAFF
CDR3nt: TGTGCCACCAGCAGAGATAAGGGGGCAGGGGACACTGAAGCTTTCTTT
d_gene: TRBD1
j_gene: TRBJ1-1
v_gene: TRBV15
abundance: once

CDR3aa: CASSDRRTTYNEQFF
CDR3nt: TGTGCCAGCAGCGATAGGCGGACCACCTACAATGAGCAGTTCTTC
d_gene: .
j_gene: TRBJ2-1
v_gene: TRBV2
abundance: .

CDR3aa: CASSYGVLDNEQFF
CDR3nt: TGTGCCAGCAGTTACGGGGTATTGGACAATGAGCAGTTCTTC
d_gene: .
j_gene: TRBJ2-1
v_gene: TRBV6-5
abundance: .

CDR3aa: CASSGTSGSAQYF
CDR3nt: TGTGCCAGCAGCGGGACTAGCGGGAGCGCGCAGTATTTT
d_gene: TRBD2
j_gene: TRBJ2-3
v_gene: TRBV5-7
abundance: .

CDR3aa: CASRGLAGGYNEQFF
CDR3nt: TGTGCCAGCAGGGGACTAGCGGGGGGTTATAATGAGCAGTTCTTC
d_gene: TRBD2
j_gene: TRBJ2-1
v_gene: TRBV6-1
abundance: .

CDR3aa: CASSLRTSDNEQFF
CDR3nt: TGTGCCAGCAGCCTCCGGACTAGCGACAATGAGCAGTTCTTC
d_gene: TRBD2
j_gene: TRBJ2-1
v_gene: TRBV9
abundance: .

CDR3aa: CASSLGNTGELFF
CDR3nt: TGTGCCAGCAGCTTAGGGAACACCGGGGAGCTGTTTTTT
d_gene: .
j_gene: TRBJ2-2
v_gene: TRBV7-3
abundance: .

CDR3aa: CATSDFNDYNEQFF
CDR3nt: TGTGCCACCAGTGATTTCAACGACTACAATGAGCAGTTCTTC
d_gene: .
j_gene: TRBJ2-1
v_gene: TRBV24-1
abundance: once

CDR3aa: CATSRTSGVTDTQYF
CDR3nt: TGTGCCACCAGCAGGACTAGCGGGGTAACAGATACGCAGTATTTT
d_gene: TRBD2
j_gene: TRBJ2-3
v_gene: TRBV15
abundance: .

CDR3aa: CASGLVSGQYSNQPQHF
CDR3nt: TGTGCTAGTGGTTTGGTCTCCGGACAGTATAGCAATCAGCCCCAGCATTTT
d_gene: .
j_gene: TRBJ1-5
v_gene: TRBV12-5
abundance: .

CDR3aa: CASSPDPGLAGGETQYF
CDR3nt: TGTGCCAGCAGCCCGGACCCGGGACTAGCGGGAGGAGAGACCCAGTACTTC
d_gene: TRBD2
j_gene: TRBJ2-5
v_gene: TRBV27
abundance: .

CDR3aa: CASSLAGQSPSPLHF
CDR3nt: TGTGCCAGCAGCTTGGCTGGACAGTCCCCTTCACCCCTCCACTTT
d_gene: .
j_gene: TRBJ1-6
v_gene: TRBV13
abundance: once

CDR3aa: CASSLGIGNEKLFF
CDR3nt: TGTGCCAGCAGTTTGGGGATAGGTAATGAAAAACTGTTTTTT
d_gene: .
j_gene: TRBJ1-4
v_gene: TRBV28
abundance: .

CDR3aa: CASSRTDNEKLFF
CDR3nt: TGCGCCAGCAGCAGGACTGATAATGAAAAACTGTTTTTT
d_gene: .
j_gene: TRBJ1-4
v_gene: TRBV5-1
abundance: once

CDR3aa: CASSFLRDTEKLFF
CDR3nt: TGTGCCAGCAGTTTTCTCCGGGACACTGAAAAACTGTTTTTT
d_gene: .
j_gene: TRBJ1-4
v_gene: TRBV27
abundance: .

CDR3aa: CASSLAGTEAFF
CDR3nt: TGTGCCAGCAGCTTGGCGGGAACTGAAGCTTTCTTT
d_gene: .
j_gene: TRBJ1-1
v_gene: TRBV7-9
abundance: .

CDR3aa: CASSLQDRGLNTEAFF
CDR3nt: TGTGCCAGCTCACTTCAGGACAGGGGGCTTAACACTGAAGCTTTCTTT
d_gene: TRBD1
j_gene: TRBJ1-1
v_gene: TRBV18
abundance: .

CDR3aa: CASSWRQESEAFF
CDR3nt: TGTGCCAGCAGTTGGAGACAGGAGTCTGAAGCTTTCTTT
d_gene: .
j_gene: TRBJ1-1
v_gene: TRBV12-3/TRBV12-4
abundance: .

CDR3aa: CASSQVGEKLFF
CDR3nt: TGCGCCAGCAGCCAAGTCGGTGAAAAACTGTTTTTT
d_gene: .
j_gene: TRBJ1-4
v_gene: TRBV4-1
abundance: .

CDR3aa: CASSKRTGGIGELFF
CDR3nt: TGTGCCAGCAGCAAAAGGACAGGGGGCATCGGGGAGCTGTTTTTT
d_gene: .
j_gene: TRBJ2-2
v_gene: TRBV21-1
abundance: .

CDR3aa: CSVVGGLAGNTGELFF
CDR3nt: TGCAGCGTTGTAGGGGGACTAGCGGGAAACACCGGGGAGCTGTTTTTT
d_gene: TRBD2
j_gene: TRBJ2-2
v_gene: TRBV29-1
abundance: .

CDR3aa: CASSQVDRVGEAFF
CDR3nt: TGCGCCAGCAGCCAAGTGGACAGGGTGGGTGAAGCTTTCTTT
d_gene: TRBD1
j_gene: TRBJ1-1
v_gene: TRBV4-1
abundance: .

CDR3aa: CASAVNGNTIYF
CDR3nt: TGTGCCAGCGCGGTGAACGGAAACACCATATATTTT
d_gene: .
j_gene: TRBJ1-3
v_gene: TRBV2
abundance: .

CDR3aa: CASKFLNRVAGNTIYF
CDR3nt: TGTGCCAGCAAATTTCTAAACAGGGTAGCCGGAAACACCATATATTTT
d_gene: .
j_gene: TRBJ1-3
v_gene: TRBV27
abundance: .

CDR3aa: CASSQERGTSVWNEQFF
CDR3nt: TGCGCCAGCAGCCAAGAGAGAGGGACTAGTGTTTGGAATGAGCAGTTCTTC
d_gene: TRBD2
j_gene: TRBJ2-1
v_gene: TRBV4-3
abundance: .

CDR3aa: CATSRAGNTEAFF
CDR3nt: TGTGCCACCAGCAGAGCCGGGAACACTGAAGCTTTCTTT
d_gene: .
j_gene: TRBJ1-1
v_gene: TRBV15
abundance: .

CDR3aa: CASSGSAGGTDTQYF
CDR3nt: TGTGCCAGCAGTGGCTCAGCGGGAGGCACAGATACGCAGTATTTT
d_gene: TRBD2
j_gene: TRBJ2-3
v_gene: TRBV6-4
abundance: few

CDR3aa: CASSLVGNYGYTF
CDR3nt: TGTGCCAGCAGCTTAGTCGGAAACTATGGCTACACCTTC
d_gene: .
j_gene: TRBJ1-2
v_gene: TRBV7-9
abundance: .

CDR3aa: CASSEDGTSGNTIYF
CDR3nt: TGTGCCAGCAGTGAGGACGGAACCTCTGGAAACACCATATATTTT
d_gene: .
j_gene: TRBJ1-3
v_gene: TRBV6-1
abundance: .

CDR3aa: CASSPGALNTEAFF
CDR3nt: TGTGCCAGCTCACCGGGAGCATTGAACACTGAAGCTTTCTTT
d_gene: .
j_gene: TRBJ1-1
v_gene: TRBV18
abundance: .

CDR3aa: CASSATGDGHNEQFF
CDR3nt: TGTGCCAGCAGCGCGACAGGGGACGGACACAATGAGCAGTTCTTC
d_gene: TRBD1
j_gene: TRBJ2-1
v_gene: TRBV7-2
abundance: once

CDR3aa: CSAGTGGNTEAFF
CDR3nt: TGCAGCGCGGGGACAGGGGGGAACACTGAAGCTTTCTTT
d_gene: TRBD1
j_gene: TRBJ1-1
v_gene: TRBV29-1
abundance: .

CDR3aa: CASWGQGAVGYTF
CDR3nt: TGTGCCAGCTGGGGACAGGGGGCGGTTGGCTACACCTTC
d_gene: TRBD1
j_gene: TRBJ1-2
v_gene: TRBV2
abundance: .

CDR3aa: CASSLGDLSGNTIYF
CDR3nt: TGTGCCAGCAGCTTAGGGGATCTCTCTGGAAACACCATATATTTT
d_gene: .
j_gene: TRBJ1-3
v_gene: TRBV7-9
abundance: .

CDR3aa: CASSDQSTGSGYTF
CDR3nt: TGTGCCAGCAGTGATCAATCGACAGGATCAGGCTACACCTTC
d_gene: .
j_gene: TRBJ1-2
v_gene: TRBV2
abundance: .

CDR3aa: CASSLASGTHNEQFF
CDR3nt: TGTGCCAGCAGCTTGGCTAGCGGGACCCACAATGAGCAGTTCTTC
d_gene: TRBD2
j_gene: TRBJ2-1
v_gene: TRBV11-1
abundance: few

CDR3aa: CASSQRLNTEAFF
CDR3nt: TGTGCCAGCAGCCAACGGTTGAACACTGAAGCTTTCTTT
d_gene: .
j_gene: TRBJ1-1
v_gene: TRBV14
abundance: once

CDR3aa: CASSQGPSTEAFF
CDR3nt: TGCGCCAGCAGCCAAGGTCCCAGCACTGAAGCTTTCTTT
d_gene: .
j_gene: TRBJ1-1
v_gene: TRBV4-3
abundance: once

CDR3aa: CASSLDGTGGSPLHF
CDR3nt: TGTGCCAGCAGCTTAGACGGGACAGGGGGCTCACCCCTCCACTTT
d_gene: TRBD1
j_gene: TRBJ1-6
v_gene: TRBV7-2
abundance: .

CDR3aa: CASSMWSGTPNTYSNQPQHF
CDR3nt: TGTGCCAGTAGTATGTGGTCCGGGACTCCGAATACTTATAGCAATCAGCCCCAGCATTTT
d_gene: .
j_gene: TRBJ1-5
v_gene: TRBV19
abundance: .

CDR3aa: CAWSVRGRAAYNSPLHF
CDR3nt: TGTGCCTGGAGTGTTCGGGGGCGGGCAGCCTATAATTCACCCCTCCACTTT
d_gene: .
j_gene: TRBJ1-6
v_gene: TRBV30
abundance: once

CDR3aa: CASSQAGLAGAQETQYF
CDR3nt: TGCGCCAGCAGCCAAGCGGGACTAGCGGGAGCACAAGAGACCCAGTACTTC
d_gene: TRBD2
j_gene: TRBJ2-5
v_gene: TRBV4-1
abundance: .

CDR3aa: CASSLYRHNQPQHF
CDR3nt: TGTGCCAGCAGTTTATACAGGCATAATCAGCCCCAGCATTTT
d_gene: .
j_gene: TRBJ1-5
v_gene: TRBV6-9
abundance: .

CDR3aa: CAGQGAYNEQFF
CDR3nt: TGTGCCGGACAGGGGGCCTACAATGAGCAGTTCTTC
d_gene: TRBD1
j_gene: TRBJ2-1
v_gene: TRBV2
abundance: .

CDR3aa: CASSRGRGNTEAFF
CDR3nt: TGTGCCAGCAGCCGGGGCAGGGGGAACACTGAAGCTTTCTTT
d_gene: .
j_gene: TRBJ1-1
v_gene: TRBV7-2
abundance: .

CDR3aa: CASSGETYNEQFF
CDR3nt: TGTGCCAGTAGTGGGGAGACCTACAATGAGCAGTTCTTC
d_gene: .
j_gene: TRBJ2-1
v_gene: TRBV19
abundance: .

CDR3aa: CASSQGTYEQYF
CDR3nt: TGTGCCAGCAGCCAGGGGACCTACGAGCAGTACTTC
d_gene: .
j_gene: TRBJ2-7
v_gene: TRBV3-1/TRBV3-2
abundance: .